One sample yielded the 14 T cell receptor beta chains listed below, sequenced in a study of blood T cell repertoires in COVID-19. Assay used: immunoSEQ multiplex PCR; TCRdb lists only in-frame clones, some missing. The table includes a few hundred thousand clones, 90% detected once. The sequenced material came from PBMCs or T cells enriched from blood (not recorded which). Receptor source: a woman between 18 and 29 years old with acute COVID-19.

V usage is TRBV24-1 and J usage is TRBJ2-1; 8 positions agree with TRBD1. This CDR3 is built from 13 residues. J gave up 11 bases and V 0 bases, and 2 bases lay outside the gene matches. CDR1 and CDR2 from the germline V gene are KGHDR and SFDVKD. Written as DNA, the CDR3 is TGTGCCACCAGTGATTTGCGGACAGGGAAGCAGTTCTTC. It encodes CATSDLRTGKQFF.

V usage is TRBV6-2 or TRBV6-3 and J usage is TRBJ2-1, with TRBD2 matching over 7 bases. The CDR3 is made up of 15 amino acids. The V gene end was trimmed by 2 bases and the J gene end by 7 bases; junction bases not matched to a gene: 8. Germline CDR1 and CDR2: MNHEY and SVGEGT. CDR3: CASSYRGSGPNEQFF. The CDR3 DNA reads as TGTGCCAGCAGTTACCGGGGTAGCGGGCCTAATGAGCAGTTCTTC.

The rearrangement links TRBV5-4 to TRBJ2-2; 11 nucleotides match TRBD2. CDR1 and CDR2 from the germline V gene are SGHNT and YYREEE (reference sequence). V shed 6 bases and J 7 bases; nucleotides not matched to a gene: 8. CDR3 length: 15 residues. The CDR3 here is CASTLAGGIVGELFF. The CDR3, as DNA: TGTGCCAGCACCTTAGCGGGAGGGATCGTCGGGGAGCTGTTTTTT.

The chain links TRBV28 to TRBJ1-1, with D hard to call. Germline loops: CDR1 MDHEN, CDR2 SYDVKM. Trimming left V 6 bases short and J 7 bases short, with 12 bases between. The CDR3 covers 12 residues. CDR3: CASSRSRGEAFF. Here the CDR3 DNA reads TGTGCCAGCAGCCGTAGTCGAGGTGAAGCTTTCTTT.

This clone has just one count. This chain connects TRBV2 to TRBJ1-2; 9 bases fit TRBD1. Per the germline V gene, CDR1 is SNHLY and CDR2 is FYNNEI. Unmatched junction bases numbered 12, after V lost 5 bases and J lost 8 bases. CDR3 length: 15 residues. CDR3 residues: CASSPPGQGRKGYTF. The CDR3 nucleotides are TGTGCCAGCAGTCCCCCGGGACAGGGTCGTAAAGGCTACACCTTC. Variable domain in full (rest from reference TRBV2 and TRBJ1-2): EPEVTQTPSHQVTQMGQEVILRCVPISNHLYFYWYRQILGQKVEFLVSFYNNEISEKSEIFDDQFSVERPDGSNFTLKIRSTKLEDSAMYFCASSPPGQGRKGYTFGSGTRLTVV.

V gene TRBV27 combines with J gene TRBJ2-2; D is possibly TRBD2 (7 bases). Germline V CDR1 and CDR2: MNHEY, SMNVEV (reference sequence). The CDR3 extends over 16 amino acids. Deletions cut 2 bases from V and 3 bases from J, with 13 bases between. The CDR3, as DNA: TGTGCCAGCAGTTTAGTCGGGGGGCGCGACACCGGGGAGCTGTTTTTT. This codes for CASSLVGGRDTGELFF.

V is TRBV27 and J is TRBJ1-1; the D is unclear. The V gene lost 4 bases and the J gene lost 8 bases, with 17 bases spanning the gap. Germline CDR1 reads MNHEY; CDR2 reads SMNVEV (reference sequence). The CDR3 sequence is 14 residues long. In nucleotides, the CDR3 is TGTGCCAGCAGTTCAAACATTCCACCCACCGAAGCTTTCTTT. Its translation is CASSSNIPPTEAFF.

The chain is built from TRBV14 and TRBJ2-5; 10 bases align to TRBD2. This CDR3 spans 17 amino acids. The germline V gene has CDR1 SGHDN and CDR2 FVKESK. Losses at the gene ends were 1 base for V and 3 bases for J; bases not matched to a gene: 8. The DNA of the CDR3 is TGTGCCAGCAGCCAAGGTTCGGGACTAGCGAGTAAAGAGACCCAGTACTTC. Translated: CASSQGSGLASKETQYF.

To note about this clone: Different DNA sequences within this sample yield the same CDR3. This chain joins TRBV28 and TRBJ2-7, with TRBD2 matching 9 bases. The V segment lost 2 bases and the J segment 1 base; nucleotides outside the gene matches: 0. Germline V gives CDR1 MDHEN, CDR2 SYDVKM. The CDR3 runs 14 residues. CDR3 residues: CASSLLAGSYEQYF. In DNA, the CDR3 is TGTGCCAGCAGTTTACTAGCGGGGTCCTACGAGCAGTACTTC.

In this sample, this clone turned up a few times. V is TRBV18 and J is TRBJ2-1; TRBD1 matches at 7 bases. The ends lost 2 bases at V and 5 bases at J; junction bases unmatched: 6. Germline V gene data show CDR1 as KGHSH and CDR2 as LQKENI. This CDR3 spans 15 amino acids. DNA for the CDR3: TGTGCCAGCTCACCAGAACAGGGGAGTAACAATGAGCAGTTCTTC. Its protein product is CASSPEQGSNNEQFF.

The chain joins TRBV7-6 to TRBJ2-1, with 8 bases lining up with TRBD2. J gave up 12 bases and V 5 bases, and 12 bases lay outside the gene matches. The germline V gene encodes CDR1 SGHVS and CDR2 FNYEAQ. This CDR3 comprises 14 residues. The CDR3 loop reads CASSPGLGSILQFF. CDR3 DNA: TGTGCCAGCAGCCCGGGACTAGGGTCGATACTGCAGTTCTTC.

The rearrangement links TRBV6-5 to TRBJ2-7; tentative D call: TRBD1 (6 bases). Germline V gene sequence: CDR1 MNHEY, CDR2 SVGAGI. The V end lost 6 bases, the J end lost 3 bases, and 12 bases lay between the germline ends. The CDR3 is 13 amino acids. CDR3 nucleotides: TGTGCCAGCAGAAAGCAGGGGTTCTACGAGCAGTACTTC. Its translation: CASRKQGFYEQYF.

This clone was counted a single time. CDR3 loop: CASSYRDRRATNTEAFF. The CDR3 coding sequence is TGTGCCAGCAGTTACCGGGACAGGAGGGCTACGAACACTGAAGCTTTCTTT. The chain joins TRBV28 to TRBJ1-1, with 8 nucleotides matching TRBD1. This CDR3 is 17 amino acids long. Germline assignment: CDR1 MDHEN and CDR2 SYDVKM. J gave up 1 base and V 4 bases, and 11 bases lay outside the gene matches.

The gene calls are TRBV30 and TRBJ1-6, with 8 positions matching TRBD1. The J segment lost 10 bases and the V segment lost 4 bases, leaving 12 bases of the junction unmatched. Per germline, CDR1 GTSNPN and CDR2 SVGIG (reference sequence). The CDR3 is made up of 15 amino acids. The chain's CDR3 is CAWTEETGVGSPLHF. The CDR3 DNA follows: TGTGCCTGGACTGAAGAGACAGGGGTAGGATCACCCCTCCACTTT.